The rows below give T cell receptor beta chains drawn from one sample of a study of T-cell reconstitution after alpha-beta-depleted transplantation in children. TCRdb processed the PCR reads anew with MiXCR; each CDR3 protein has one entry. The sample carries 450,000 to 500,000 distinct CDR3 sequences, around 13% recorded once. Sequenced material: PBMCs from the stem cell graft donor, taken from the stem cell graft. The origin of the receptors is a human donor who donated a stem cell graft to a child with combined immunodeficiency. CDR3s include the opening cysteine and the closing phenylalanine or tryptophan. The order of the fields is CDR3 DNA, CDR3 protein, clone size, V gene, J gene, D gene. A D gene is named only where the DNA matches it firmly. Clone size appears in some rows only: once, few, many, or a class for an expanded clone.

TGTGCCAGCAGTTTAGGGGCTTCTGCGCCTAAGCGGCAAGGGGGAACCGGGGAGCTGTTTTTT	CASSLGASAPKRQGGTGELFF	many	TRBV12-3/TRBV12-4	TRBJ2-2	-
TGTGCCAGCAGTTACTCGAGTTCCAGCGGGAGAAGAGATACGCAGTATTTT	CASSYSSSSGRRDTQYF	-	TRBV6-2/TRBV6-3	TRBJ2-3	TRBD2
TGTGCCAGCAGTGACTCAAGCAGGGATACGCAGTATTTT	CASSDSSRDTQYF	many	TRBV6-4	TRBJ2-3	-
TGCAGTGCTAGGATGGGACAGGGAGATTCGGGTGGCTACACCTTC	CSARMGQGDSGGYTF	few	TRBV20-1	TRBJ1-2	TRBD1
TGTGCCACCAGCAGAGTCCGGGACCCAGAGACCCAGTACTTC	CATSRVRDPETQYF	few	TRBV15	TRBJ2-5	-
TGTGCCAGCAGCTTAGGAAGGGGCAGGGGAGTCTTC	CASSLGRGRGVF	-	TRBV7-9	TRBJ2-1	-
TGTGCCAGCTCATTGGCCACACAAGAGACCCAGTACTTC	CASSLATQETQYF	many	TRBV18	TRBJ2-5	-
TGTGCCAGTAGTCTCCGGAGTCCCTACGAGCAGTACTTC	CASSLRSPYEQYF	-	TRBV19	TRBJ2-7	-
TGTGCCAGCTCATCCCTTGGCGGGGGCACAGATACGCAGTATTTT	CASSSLGGGTDTQYF	-	TRBV18	TRBJ2-3	-
TGCGCCAGCAGCTTGGATCTATTTTACGAGCAGTACTTC	CASSLDLFYEQYF	many	TRBV5-1	TRBJ2-7	-
TGTGCCAGCAGCCAAGTTCTGGGGGGGCAAGAGACCCAGTACTTC	CASSQVLGGQETQYF	few	TRBV4-2	TRBJ2-5	TRBD2
TGTGCCAGCAGCCCTACACTATCTCGCAATCAGCCCCAGCATTTT	CASSPTLSRNQPQHF	few	TRBV12-3/TRBV12-4	TRBJ1-5	-
TGTGCCAGCAGCTTAGCTCCCCCCCGACGCCCCAATGAGCAGTTCTTC	CASSLAPPRRPNEQFF	many	TRBV7-2	TRBJ2-1	-
TGTGCCAGCAGTTTAGGGCAGGGTTGGACTGAAGCTTTCTTT	CASSLGQGWTEAFF	many	TRBV12-3/TRBV12-4	TRBJ1-1	-
TGCGCCAGCAGCACCCTGGGACAGGGCGCCGGGGAGCTGTTTTTT	CASSTLGQGAGELFF	few	TRBV5-1	TRBJ2-2	TRBD1
TGCAGTGCTCTCCCGAAGGGGTCGGAAGAGACCCAGTACTTC	CSALPKGSEETQYF	-	TRBV20-1	TRBJ2-5	-
TGTGCCAGCATCTCCCAAGCTCGGCGGACAGTCTCCACTGAAGCTTTCTTT	CASISQARRTVSTEAFF	-	TRBV11-2	TRBJ1-1	-
TGTGCCAGCAGCTTATCCCAGGGTTCGGTTGAGCAGTTCTTC	CASSLSQGSVEQFF	many	TRBV7-9	TRBJ2-1	-
TGTGCCAGTAGTATCGAAGGGGGTCCCTACGAGCAGTACTTC	CASSIEGGPYEQYF	-	TRBV19	TRBJ2-7	-
TGTGCCAGCAGCAATAGCGGGAAGAGCACAGATACGCAGTATTTT	CASSNSGKSTDTQYF	many	TRBV12-3/TRBV12-4	TRBJ2-3	TRBD2
TGTGCCAGCAGGATAGACTTGGGCGGGGAGCTGTTTTTT	CASRIDLGGELFF	-	TRBV2	TRBJ2-2	-
TGTGCCAGCAGCCAAGGGCCGGGACAGGGGGACAATGAGCAGTTCTTC	CASSQGPGQGDNEQFF	few	TRBV3-1	TRBJ2-1	TRBD1
TGTGCCAGCAGCTTGGAAGGGAGAAGGGTGCAGTACTTC	CASSLEGRRVQYF	-	TRBV7-2	TRBJ2-7	-
TGCGCCAGCAGCTTAGGGACAGGGGGCCCGAGCTCCTACGAGCAGTACTTC	CASSLGTGGPSSYEQYF	few	TRBV5-1	TRBJ2-7	TRBD1
TGTGCCTGGAGTTTCGGACAGGGAAGCTACAATGAGCAGTTCTTC	CAWSFGQGSYNEQFF	few	TRBV30	TRBJ2-1	TRBD1
TGTGCCAGCAGTTTAGTAGCGCATCAGCCCCAGCATTTT	CASSLVAHQPQHF	few	TRBV12-3/TRBV12-4	TRBJ1-5	-
TGTGCCAGCAGTTTAAAGGCCGGGACTGGACCGTACGAGCAGTACTTC	CASSLKAGTGPYEQYF	-	TRBV12-3/TRBV12-4	TRBJ2-7	-
TGTGCCAGCAGTTTTACCGCGGCTCGGGGATTTTACGAGCAGTACTTC	CASSFTAARGFYEQYF	few	TRBV27	TRBJ2-7	-
TGTGCCAGCAGCTTCCGGGACAGAGGGTTCACTGAAGCTTTCTTT	CASSFRDRGFTEAFF	many	TRBV7-6	TRBJ1-1	TRBD1
TGTGCCAGCTCATCTCGAACTAGCTACAATGAGCAGTTCTTC	CASSSRTSYNEQFF	many	TRBV18	TRBJ2-1	-
TGTGCCAGCAGTTTGCGGGTTTCAGATACGCAGTATTTT	CASSLRVSDTQYF	few	TRBV28	TRBJ2-3	-
TGTGCCAGCAGTTCACCGGGACGACGTCACTATGGCTACACCTTC	CASSSPGRRHYGYTF	-	TRBV28	TRBJ1-2	-
TGTGCCAGCAGTACTACAGGGGGGAACACTGAAGCTTTCTTT	CASSTTGGNTEAFF	many	TRBV25-1	TRBJ1-1	TRBD1
TGTGCCAGCAGCTTAGCGAGGAGCGGGGGGCACCAAGAGACCCAGTACTTC	CASSLARSGGHQETQYF	-	TRBV7-2	TRBJ2-5	TRBD2
TGTGCCAGCAGTTACTCCCGCGGGAGGGGCGATACGCAGTATTTT	CASSYSRGRGDTQYF	few	TRBV6-5	TRBJ2-3	TRBD2
TGCGCCAGCAGCCAAGTAGGGACAGGGCATGGCTACACCTTC	CASSQVGTGHGYTF	few	TRBV4-1	TRBJ1-2	TRBD1
TGCAGCGTTGAGGCCCTCGACAGGGACGAGCAGTACTTC	CSVEALDRDEQYF	many	TRBV29-1	TRBJ2-7	TRBD1
TGTGCCAGCAGGAGGACTAGCGGGTTCGAGCAGTACTTC	CASRRTSGFEQYF	-	TRBV12-3/TRBV12-4	TRBJ2-7	TRBD2
TGTGCCACCAGCAGAGATCTGAACACCGGGGAGCTGTTTTTT	CATSRDLNTGELFF	many	TRBV15	TRBJ2-2	-
TGCAGTGCTAGAGTCAGAAGAAACTATGGCTACACCTTC	CSARVRRNYGYTF	few	TRBV20-1	TRBJ1-2	-
TGTGCCAGCAGCCATCCCTTTCCGGGACAGTACTACGAGCAGTACTTC	CASSHPFPGQYYEQYF	-	TRBV3-1	TRBJ2-7	TRBD1
TGCAGCGGTCTTTGGAGGTTTCAAGAGACCCAGTACTTC	CSGLWRFQETQYF	-	TRBV29-1	TRBJ2-5	-
TGTGCCAGCAACCTTCTAGCGGGAGGTTTGGATACGCAGTATTTT	CASNLLAGGLDTQYF	few	TRBV7-8	TRBJ2-3	TRBD2
TGTGCCAGCAGTTATCCTTCGGGGGGGAACTCTAATACGCAGTATTTT	CASSYPSGGNSNTQYF	-	TRBV6-5	TRBJ2-3	TRBD2
TGCGCCAGCAGACCCTTCCGAGGGACAAAAGAGACCCAGTACTTC	CASRPFRGTKETQYF	few	TRBV5-1	TRBJ2-5	-
TGCGCCAGCAGCTTGGGTAGGGTCGATGAGCAGTTCTTC	CASSLGRVDEQFF	many	TRBV5-1	TRBJ2-1	-
TGTGCCAGCAGCTTAGATACGGGTAGACCCTACGAGCAGTACTTC	CASSLDTGRPYEQYF	-	TRBV11-3	TRBJ2-7	-
TGCAGCGTATCAAAAGGGACAGGGTTCAATGAGCAGTTCTTC	CSVSKGTGFNEQFF	many	TRBV29-1	TRBJ2-1	TRBD1
TGTGCCAGCAGCCCGCGGGCCCAGAACACTGAAGCTTTCTTT	CASSPRAQNTEAFF	many	TRBV7-9	TRBJ1-1	-
TGTGCCAGCAGCCGGACAGGGGATGACGAGCAGTACTTC	CASSRTGDDEQYF	many	TRBV12-3/TRBV12-4	TRBJ2-7	TRBD1
TGCGCCAGCAGCCTCCAAGGGCGGAGCACAGATACGCAGTATTTT	CASSLQGRSTDTQYF	many	TRBV4-3	TRBJ2-3	-
TGTGCCAGCAGCTTGGAGGGAATAGCAGTAACCGGGGAGCTGTTTTTT	CASSLEGIAVTGELFF	-	TRBV5-6	TRBJ2-2	-
TGTGCCAGCAGCCCCGGACGAACGGACGGAGATGAGCAGTTCTTC	CASSPGRTDGDEQFF	many	TRBV11-3	TRBJ2-1	-